The 4 T cell receptor beta chains below all came from one sample that was sequenced in a study of blood T cell repertoires in COVID-19. Generated by immunoSEQ multiplex PCR, the TCRdb table keeps only in-frame clones and is missing some. The sample has around 180,000 clones, more than 80% seen once. The sequenced sample was peripheral blood. These receptors were taken from a woman older than 75 with COVID-19, enrolled during active disease.

This chain uses TRBV6-5 with TRBJ1-1, with D unresolved. The CDR3 is 15 residues long. V shed 0 bases and J shed 5 bases, with 13 bases lying between them. Germline CDR1 MNHEY, CDR2 SVGAGI. DNA of the CDR3: TGTGCCAGCAGTTACTCGAGACTCGGGGAGACTGAAGCTTTCTTT. Amino acids: CASSYSRLGETEAFF.

The V call is TRBV5-1, the J call TRBJ1-6; 8 bases match TRBD1. Germline assignment: CDR1 SGHRS and CDR2 YFSETQ. With V trimmed by 6 bases and J by 8 bases, 7 bases remained unmatched. CDR3 length equals 14 residues. CDR3 protein: CASTRTGRDSPLHF. CDR3 nucleotide sequence: TGCGCCAGCACCAGGACAGGGCGAGATTCACCCCTCCACTTT.

The chain has TRBV5-1 and TRBJ1-1, with 7 positions matching TRBD1. Germline V gene lookup returns CDR1 SGHRS and CDR2 YFSETQ. The CDR3 is 17 residues long. The V and J ends lost 4 bases and 1 base, in that order; junction bases with no gene match: 13. In DNA, the CDR3 is TGCGCCAGCAGCCCCAGAGTGAGGGGGCCGGGGAACACTGAAGCTTTCTTT. This codes for CASSPRVRGPGNTEAFF.

The CDR3 region has the DNA TGTGCCAGCAGTTTACAGGGTCTTGGCTACACCTTC. Translated: CASSLQGLGYTF. V and J are TRBV28 and TRBJ1-2; tentative D call: TRBD1 (5 bases). CDR3 size: 12 residues. The V end was cut by 2 bases, the J end by 7 bases, with 8 bases between. Per germline, CDR1 MDHEN and CDR2 SYDVKM.